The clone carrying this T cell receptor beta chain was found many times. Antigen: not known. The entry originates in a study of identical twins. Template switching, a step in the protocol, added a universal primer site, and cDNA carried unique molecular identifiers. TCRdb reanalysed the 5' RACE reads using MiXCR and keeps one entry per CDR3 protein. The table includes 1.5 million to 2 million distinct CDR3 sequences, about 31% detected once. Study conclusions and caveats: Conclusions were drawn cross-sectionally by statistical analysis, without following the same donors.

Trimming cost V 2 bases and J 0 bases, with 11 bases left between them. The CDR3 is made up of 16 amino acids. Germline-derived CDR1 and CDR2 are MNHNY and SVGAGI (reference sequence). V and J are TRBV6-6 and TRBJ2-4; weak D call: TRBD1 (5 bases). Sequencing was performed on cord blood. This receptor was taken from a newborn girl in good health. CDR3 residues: CASSYTRQLAKNIQYF. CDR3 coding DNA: TGTGCCAGCAGTTACACCCGACAGCTAGCCAAAAACATTCAGTACTTC.